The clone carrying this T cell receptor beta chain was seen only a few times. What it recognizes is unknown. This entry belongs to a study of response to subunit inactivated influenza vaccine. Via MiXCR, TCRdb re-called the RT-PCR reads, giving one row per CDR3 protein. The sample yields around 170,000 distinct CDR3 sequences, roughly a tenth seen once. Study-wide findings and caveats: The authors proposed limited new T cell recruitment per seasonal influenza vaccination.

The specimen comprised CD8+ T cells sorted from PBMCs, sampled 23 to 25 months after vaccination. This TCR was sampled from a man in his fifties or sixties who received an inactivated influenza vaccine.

The CDR3 region has the DNA TGCGCCAGCAGCCAAGTCCGGAACACTGAAGCTTTCTTT. Protein sequence: CASSQVRNTEAFF. The chain employs TRBV4-1 and TRBJ1-1; D remains ambiguous. V was trimmed by 1 base and J by 1 base, leaving 4 bases between them. The V gene's germline CDR1 is MGHRA and CDR2 YSYEKL. The CDR3 length is 13 residues.